Listed below are T cell receptor beta chains from one sample, sequenced in a study of T cells in Graves' hyperthyroidism and ophthalmopathy. TCRdb used MiXCR to reprocess the multiplex PCR reads, holding one entry per CDR3 protein. The sample has roughly 350,000 distinct CDR3 sequences, roughly 15% seen once. The sequenced sample consisted of blood. Every receptor here comes from a woman younger than 45 with Graves' ophthalmopathy. The CDR3 runs from the conserved cysteine through the conserved F or W. Each record gives: J gene, clone size, V gene, CDR3 length, D gene, CDR3 DNA, CDR3 protein. The D gene is left open where the match is weak. Clone size is not always given. Where it is, it says once, few, many or a class for expanded clones.

TRBJ2-5 | few | TRBV6-1 | 14 | NA | TGTGCCAGCATCGAGGGAGGGGGTCAAGAGACCCAGTACTTC | CASIEGGGQETQYF
TRBJ1-1 | many | TRBV9 | 15 | TRBD1 | TGTGCCAGCAGATCAGGGGGTGGTGAGAACACTGAAGCTTTCTTT | CASRSGGGENTEAFF
TRBJ1-1 | NA | TRBV9 | 14 | NA | TGTGCCAGCAGCGGACATGGCCTCCGCGGAGAAGCTTTCTTT | CASSGHGLRGEAFF
TRBJ2-7 | many | TRBV5-1 | 13 | TRBD1 | TGCGCCAGCAGCTTGGAGGACAGGGCCGAGCAGTACTTC | CASSLEDRAEQYF
TRBJ2-2 | many | TRBV24-1 | 18 | TRBD2 | TGTGCCACCAGTGATTTCGGTAGCGGGGGGGCATGGACCGGGGAGCTGTTTTTT | CATSDFGSGGAWTGELFF
TRBJ1-1 | many | TRBV2 | 12 | TRBD1 | TGTGCCAGCGGGAGGGGGCCCACTGAAGCTTTCTTT | CASGRGPTEAFF
TRBJ2-7 | few | TRBV3-1 | 14 | NA | TGTGCCAGCAGCCAATTGGCTGGATCCTACGAGCAGTACTTC | CASSQLAGSYEQYF
TRBJ2-1 | NA | TRBV6-1 | 19 | TRBD1 | TGTGCCAGCAGTGAATTAGGGCAGGGGGCTGAGGGCTCCTACAATGAGCAGTTCTTC | CASSELGQGAEGSYNEQFF
TRBJ1-2 | NA | TRBV20-1 | 15 | TRBD1 | TGCAGTGCTAGAGAAGCAGAAGGGGGCGGCATTGGCTACACCTTC | CSAREAEGGGIGYTF
TRBJ1-1 | many | TRBV6-5 | 15 | NA | TGTGCCAGCAGTTACTCCGTGGGACCGTTCACTGAAGCTTTCTTT | CASSYSVGPFTEAFF
TRBJ1-2 | many | TRBV7-2 | 12 | NA | TGTGCCAGCAGCTTTAGTGTCTATGGCTACACCTTC | CASSFSVYGYTF
TRBJ2-2 | many | TRBV9 | 15 | NA | TGTGCCAGCAGCTCTAGAGGACTAGGGGGCGGGGAGCTGTTTTTT | CASSSRGLGGGELFF
TRBJ2-1 | many | TRBV12-3/TRBV12-4 | 19 | TRBD2 | TGTGCCAGCCACCACTCGGGACTAGCGGGGGGGCCGGGCTACAATGAGCAGTTCTTC | CASHHSGLAGGPGYNEQFF
TRBJ1-1 | many | TRBV28 | 16 | NA | TGTGCCAGCACCGCATCATGGGGACACCCGAACACTGAAGCTTTCTTT | CASTASWGHPNTEAFF
TRBJ1-5 | many | TRBV20-1 | 14 | NA | TGCAGTGCTAGAGATTTTTTAAGTAATCAGCCCCAGCATTTT | CSARDFLSNQPQHF
TRBJ2-1 | NA | TRBV6-1 | 15 | TRBD2 | TGTGCCAGCAGATCCGGGACTAGTTTCTACAATGAGCAGCTCTTC | CASRSGTSFYNEQLF
TRBJ2-2 | few | TRBV12-3/TRBV12-4 | 15 | TRBD2 | TGTGCCAGTATACGCGGGGGGGCCGCCACCGGGGAGCTGTTTTTT | CASIRGGAATGELFF
TRBJ2-3 | many | TRBV7-9 | 14 | NA | TGTGCCAGCAGCTACGATCGGGTGGGAGATACGCAGTATTTT | CASSYDRVGDTQYF
TRBJ1-2 | few | TRBV12-3/TRBV12-4 | 14 | NA | TGTGCCAGCAGTTTAGTGGCAGGGGCGGGCGGCTACACCTTC | CASSLVAGAGGYTF
TRBJ2-3 | many | TRBV12-3/TRBV12-4 | 14 | NA | TGTGCCAGCAGTCCTCAGGTAGCGGCAGATACGCAGTATTTT | CASSPQVAADTQYF
TRBJ2-1 | few | TRBV12-5 | 15 | TRBD2 | TGTGCTAGTGGTTTGGGGACTAGCTCCAACAATGAGCAGTTCTTC | CASGLGTSSNNEQFF
TRBJ2-3 | NA | TRBV2 | 13 | NA | TGTGCCAGCGGCCGGACCTTTTCAGATACGCAGTATTTT | CASGRTFSDTQYF
TRBJ1-2 | NA | TRBV20-1 | 12 | NA | TGCAGTGCTAGAGATCAAGGGTTCGGCTACACCTTC | CSARDQGFGYTF
TRBJ1-1 | NA | TRBV6-1 | 12 | NA | TGTGCCAGCACCACCCCCGGGGCTGAAGCTTTCTTT | CASTTPGAEAFF
TRBJ1-1 | many | TRBV20-1 | 14 | NA | TGCAGTGCTAGACGCACCGGGGGTAGTAACGAAGCTTTCTTT | CSARRTGGSNEAFF
TRBJ2-3 | NA | TRBV7-2 | 13 | NA | TGTGCCAGCAGCTTAGCGGCGGGGGATACGCAGTATTTT | CASSLAAGDTQYF
TRBJ1-5 | many | TRBV6-1 | 12 | NA | TGTGCCAGCAGATATCCTAATCAGCCCCAGCATTTT | CASRYPNQPQHF
TRBJ2-1 | many | TRBV27 | 14 | NA | TGTGCCAGCAGTTTAGTTCTAGCTTCTGTTGAGCAGTTCTTC | CASSLVLASVEQFF
TRBJ1-4 | NA | TRBV28 | 17 | TRBD1 | TGTGCCAGCAGTTCGGGACAGTCGAGAGTCAATAATGAAAAACTGTTTTTT | CASSSGQSRVNNEKLFF
TRBJ1-1 | few | TRBV15 | 16 | TRBD1 | TGTGCCACCAGCAGAGATCTGGGGACAGGGAACACTGAAGCTTTCTTT | CATSRDLGTGNTEAFF
TRBJ2-7 | many | TRBV2 | 14 | NA | TGTGCCAGCAGTGCCAGGCAGGACTTCTACGAGCAGTACTTC | CASSARQDFYEQYF
TRBJ2-3 | many | TRBV5-1 | 15 | TRBD2 | TGCGCCAGCAGCTTGGGCCTAGCGGGTCCAGATACGCAGTATTTT | CASSLGLAGPDTQYF
TRBJ2-3 | many | TRBV29-1 | 15 | NA | TGCAGCGTTGAGGGGGGTGGGACGGCCACAGATACGCAGTATTTT | CSVEGGGTATDTQYF
TRBJ2-5 | many | TRBV28 | 14 | NA | TGTGCCAGCACCTCTGGGGACGTTGGGGAGACCCAGTACTTC | CASTSGDVGETQYF
TRBJ1-5 | many | TRBV6-1 | 12 | NA | TGTGCCAGCAGCAAACCTCTTCAGCCCCAGCATTTT | CASSKPLQPQHF
TRBJ2-1 | many | TRBV7-3 | 14 | NA | TGTGCCAGCAGCTGGGATCGCTCCTACAATGAGCAGTTCTTC | CASSWDRSYNEQFF
TRBJ2-1 | NA | TRBV7-2 | 15 | TRBD2 | TGTGCCAGCAGTCTAGCGGGGGGGAGAAACAATGAGCAGTTCTTC | CASSLAGGRNNEQFF
TRBJ1-1 | many | TRBV29-1 | 13 | TRBD1 | TGCAGCGTGGGACAGGGTGGAGGGACTGAAGCTTTCTTT | CSVGQGGGTEAFF
TRBJ2-7 | many | TRBV12-3/TRBV12-4 | 15 | TRBD1 | TGTGCCAGCACCATTGGAGGGACAGGGCCCGGCGAGCAGTACTTC | CASTIGGTGPGEQYF
TRBJ2-5 | many | TRBV20-1 | 14 | TRBD2 | TGCAGTGCTAGGGGAACTAGCGTCCAAGGGACCCAGTACTTC | CSARGTSVQGTQYF
TRBJ2-2 | many | TRBV6-1 | 15 | TRBD1 | TGTGCCAGCAGGAAGACAGGGGCGAACACCGGGGAGCTGCTTTTT | CASRKTGANTGELLF
TRBJ2-3 | NA | TRBV6-1 | 12 | NA | TGTGCCAGCAGCCGACTAGCAGATACGCAGTATTTT | CASSRLADTQYF
TRBJ1-2 | many | TRBV3-1 | 12 | NA | TGTGCCAGCAGCCTGGGGGGAAGCGGCTACACCTTC | CASSLGGSGYTF
TRBJ1-2 | many | TRBV2 | 12 | NA | TGTGCCAGCAGTCCCCTCTCGGATGGCTACACCTTC | CASSPLSDGYTF
TRBJ1-3 | NA | TRBV7-7 | 16 | TRBD1 | TGTGCTAGCAGCCGCAGGACAGGGGGTGATGGAAACACCATATATTTT | CASSRRTGGDGNTIYF
TRBJ1-2 | NA | TRBV9 | 13 | NA | TGTGCCAGCAGCGTCCTGTCCCAGGGTGGCTACACCTTC | CASSVLSQGGYTF
TRBJ2-5 | many | TRBV12-3/TRBV12-4 | 12 | NA | TGTGCCAGCAGTTCAGGGTTGGAGACCCAGTACTTC | CASSSGLETQYF
TRBJ2-1 | NA | TRBV19 | 14 | TRBD2 | TGTGCCACCCACTCGGGGGGGTCCTACAATGAGCAGTTCTTC | CATHSGGSYNEQFF
TRBJ2-7 | many | TRBV28 | 16 | TRBD1 | TGTGCCAGCAGTTTTGCCCCAGACAGGGGTCCCTACGAGCAGTACTTC | CASSFAPDRGPYEQYF
TRBJ2-2 | many | TRBV6-1 | 16 | TRBD1 | TGTGCCAGCAGTTATTCACAGGGGATCTACACCGGGGAGCTGTTTTTT | CASSYSQGIYTGELFF
TRBJ1-2 | NA | TRBV10-2 | 17 | NA | TGCGCCAGCAGTGAATTTAGAGGGGCTCGGGCTAACTATGGCTACACCTTC | CASSEFRGARANYGYTF
TRBJ1-2 | many | TRBV27 | 15 | TRBD1 | TGTGCCAGCAGTAGGGACAGGGCTTTCTCCTATGGCTACACCTTC | CASSRDRAFSYGYTF
TRBJ1-1 | many | TRBV28 | 13 | NA | TGTGCCAGCAGTCCCGGAATGAACACTGAAGCTTTCTTT | CASSPGMNTEAFF
TRBJ2-3 | many | TRBV2 | 14 | NA | TGTGCCAGCAGTGAATCGTGGGCGGTAGATACGCAGTATTTT | CASSESWAVDTQYF
TRBJ2-3 | many | TRBV7-9 | 17 | TRBD1 | TGTGCCAGCAGCCCCCGGGACAGATTACTGACGGAAGATACGCAGTATTTT | CASSPRDRLLTEDTQYF